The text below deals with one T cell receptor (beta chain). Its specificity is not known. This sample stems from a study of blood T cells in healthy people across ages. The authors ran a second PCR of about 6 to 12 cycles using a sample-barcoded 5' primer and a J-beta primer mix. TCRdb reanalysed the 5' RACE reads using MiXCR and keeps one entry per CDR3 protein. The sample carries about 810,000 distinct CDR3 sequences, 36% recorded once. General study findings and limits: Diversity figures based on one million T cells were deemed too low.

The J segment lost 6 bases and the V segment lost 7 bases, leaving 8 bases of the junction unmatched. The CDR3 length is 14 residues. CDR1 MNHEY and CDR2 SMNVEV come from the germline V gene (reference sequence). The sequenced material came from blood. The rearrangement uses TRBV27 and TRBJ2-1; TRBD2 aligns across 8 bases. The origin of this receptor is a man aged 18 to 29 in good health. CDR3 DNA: TGTGCCAGCACTCGCCCGGGGGGGTTCAATGAGCAGTTCTTC. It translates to CASTRPGGFNEQFF.